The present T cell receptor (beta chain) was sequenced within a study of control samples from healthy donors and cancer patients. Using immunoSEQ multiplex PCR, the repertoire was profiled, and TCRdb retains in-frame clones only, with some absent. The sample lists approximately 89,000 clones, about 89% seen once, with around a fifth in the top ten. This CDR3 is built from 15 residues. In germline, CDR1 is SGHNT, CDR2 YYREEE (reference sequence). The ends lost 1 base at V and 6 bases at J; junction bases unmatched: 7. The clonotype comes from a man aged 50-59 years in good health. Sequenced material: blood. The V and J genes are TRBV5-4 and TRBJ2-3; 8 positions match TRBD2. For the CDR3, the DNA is TGTGCCAGCAGCTTGTCGGGACTAGATGGGGATACGCAGTATTTT. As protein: CASSLSGLDGDTQYF.